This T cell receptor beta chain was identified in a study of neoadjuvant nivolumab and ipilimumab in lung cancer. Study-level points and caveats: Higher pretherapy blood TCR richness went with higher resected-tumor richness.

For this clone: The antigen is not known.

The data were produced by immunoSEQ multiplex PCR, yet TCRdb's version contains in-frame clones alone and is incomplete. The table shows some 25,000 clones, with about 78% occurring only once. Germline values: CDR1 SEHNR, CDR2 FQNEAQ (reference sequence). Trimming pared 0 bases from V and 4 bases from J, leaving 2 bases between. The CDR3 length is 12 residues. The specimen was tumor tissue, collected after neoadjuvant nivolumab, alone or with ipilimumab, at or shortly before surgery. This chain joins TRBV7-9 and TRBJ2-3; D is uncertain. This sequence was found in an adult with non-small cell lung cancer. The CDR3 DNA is TGTGCCAGCAGCTTAGCACCAGATACGCAGTATTTT. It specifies CASSLAPDTQYF. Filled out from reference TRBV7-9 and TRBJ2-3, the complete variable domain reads DTGVSQNPRHKITKRGQNVTFRCDPISEHNRLYWYRQTLGQGPEFLTYFQNEAQLEKSRLLSDRFSAERPKGSFSTLEIQRTEQGDSAMYLCASSLAPDTQYFGPGTRLTVL.